Each of the 28 T cell receptor beta chains below was sequenced from the same sample in a study of OX40 agonist ivuxolimab in advanced cancers. Clones were sequenced by immunoSEQ multiplex PCR, and TCRdb holds only the in-frame ones, with some missing. The repertoire holds about 79,000 clones, with roughly 90% as singletons. Sequenced here: CD4+ or CD8+ T cells sorted from blood, sampled in a trial of the OX40 agonist ivuxolimab. These receptor sequences come from an adult with an advanced solid tumor such as melanoma, head and neck, liver or kidney cancer.

This clone has a single count. The chain is built from TRBV11-3 and TRBJ2-3; D is unclear. Per germline, CDR1 SGHNT and CDR2 YENEEA. The CDR3 extends over 13 amino acids. Trimming stripped 0 bases from V and 4 bases from J, with 5 bases between. CDR3 amino acids: CASSLDQADTQYF. In DNA form, the CDR3 reads TGTGCCAGCAGCTTAGATCAAGCAGATACGCAGTATTTT.

V is TRBV28 and J is TRBJ2-1; the match to TRBD2 covers 12 bases. V dropped 1 base and J dropped 7; count of bases not matched to a gene: 5. The CDR3 length is 16 residues. Germline-derived CDR1 and CDR2 are MDHEN and SYDVKM. The CDR3: CASSLSLAGGWNEQFF. The CDR3 region has the DNA TGTGCCAGCAGTTTATCGCTAGCGGGAGGGTGGAATGAGCAGTTCTTC.

The V call is TRBV4-1, the J call TRBJ2-5; D possibly corresponds to TRBD1 (7 bases). Germline assignment: CDR1 MGHRA and CDR2 YSYEKL. The V end lost 0 bases, the J end lost 1 base, and 12 bases lay between the germline ends. The CDR3 loop spans 16 amino acids. The CDR3 coding sequence is TGCGCCAGCAGCCAAGAAGCCAGGGGGGTCCAAGAGACCCAGTACTTC. Protein: CASSQEARGVQETQYF.

V gene TRBV2 combines with J gene TRBJ2-3; D gene uncertain. The CDR3 consists of 11 residues. Looked up from germline, CDR1 is SNHLY and CDR2 is FYNNEI. V gave up 4 bases and J gave up 2 bases, with 1 base separating them. The CDR3 sequence: CASSATDTQYF. DNA for the CDR3: TGTGCCAGCAGTGCCACAGATACGCAGTATTTT. Together with reference TRBV2 and TRBJ2-3, the CDR3 gives the full variable domain: EPEVTQTPSHQVTQMGQEVILRCVPISNHLYFYWYRQILGQKVEFLVSFYNNEISEKSEIFDDQFSVERPDGSNFTLKIRSTKLEDSAMYFCASSATDTQYFGPGTRLTVL.

The chain joins TRBV7-9 to TRBJ2-5; D not certain. The CDR3 spans 15 residues. Germline CDR1 and CDR2: SEHNR and FQNEAQ (reference sequence). V dropped 3 bases and J dropped 5 bases, with 16 bases sitting between them. The CDR3 region has the DNA TGTGCCAGCAGCTTTAGTATCGGTCGTGTGGAGACCCAGTACTTC. Translating gives CASSFSIGRVETQYF.

The rearrangement joins TRBV5-8 to TRBJ2-1; 9 bases agree with TRBD2. With 2 bases clipped from V and 5 bases from J, the junction kept 5 bases outside the gene matches. Per the germline V gene, CDR1 is SGHTS and CDR2 is YDEGEE. The CDR3 spans 15 residues. The DNA of the CDR3 is TGTGCCAGCAGCTTTATTAGCGGGGGAAACAATGAGCAGTTCTTC. Encoded protein: CASSFISGGNNEQFF.

The chain couples TRBV5-5 to TRBJ2-7, with D perhaps TRBD1 or TRBD2 (5 bases each). Trimming took 4 bases from V and 1 from J, leaving 12 bases between them. This CDR3 comprises 14 residues. Germline values: CDR1 SGHKS, CDR2 YYEKEE (reference sequence). The CDR3: CASSTGTVSYEQYF. CDR3 sequence (DNA): TGTGCCAGCAGCACCGGGACCGTGTCCTACGAGCAGTACTTC.

This clone was recorded once. The chain is built from TRBV4-1 and TRBJ2-1, with TRBD2 matching over 8 bases. V shed 0 bases and J 5 bases; nucleotides not matched to a gene: 3. CDR1 MGHRA and CDR2 YSYEKL come from the germline V gene. This CDR3 has 15 residues. CDR3 sequence (DNA): TGCGCCAGCAGCCAAGACGGGAGGGGGGACAATGAGCAGTTCTTC. Translated: CASSQDGRGDNEQFF.

V is TRBV5-1 and J is TRBJ2-1; 11 bases match TRBD2. Germline CDR1 SGHRS, CDR2 YFSETQ. This CDR3 is built from 15 residues. With V trimmed by 1 base and J by 5 bases, 2 bases remained unmatched. CDR3 sequence reads: CASSLLAGGDNEQFF. In DNA, the CDR3 is TGCGCCAGCAGCTTGTTAGCGGGAGGGGACAATGAGCAGTTCTTC.

This clone was seen once. The genes are TRBV28 and TRBJ2-7; D unresolved. Germline values: CDR1 MDHEN, CDR2 SYDVKM. Deletions cut 5 bases from V and 3 bases from J, with 17 bases between. The CDR3 sequence is 15 residues long. CDR3 loop: CASSHPYDENYEQYF. DNA for the CDR3: TGTGCCAGCAGTCACCCTTATGACGAGAACTACGAGCAGTACTTC.

The chain carries TRBV6-1 and TRBJ1-2; D call uncertain. CDR3 length: 13 amino acids. Trimming removed 0 bases at V and 3 bases at J, with 5 bases between. Germline values: CDR1 MNHNS, CDR2 SASEGT. CDR3 sequence: CASSEAGDYGYTF. The CDR3 bases are TGTGCCAGCAGTGAAGCCGGCGACTATGGCTACACCTTC.

This clone was recorded once. The CDR3 sequence is CASGDYGQITDTQYF. CDR3 nucleotide sequence: TGTGCTAGTGGGGACTACGGACAGATAACAGATACGCAGTATTTT. The chain links TRBV12-5 to TRBJ2-3; D may be TRBD1 or TRBD2 (6 bases each). V lost 6 bases, J lost 3 bases, and 16 bases lay in between. The CDR3 totals 15 residues. In germline, CDR1 is LGHNT, CDR2 FRNRAP.

This chain links TRBV18 with TRBJ2-7; no firm D call. V gave up 6 bases and J gave up 4 bases, with 16 bases separating them. The germline V gene has CDR1 KGHSH and CDR2 LQKENI. CDR3 length equals 14 residues. The CDR3 coding sequence is TGTGCCAGCTCCCGGGCCCGGTCGTTATACGAGCAGTACTTC. As protein: CASSRARSLYEQYF.

The chain uses TRBV7-2 and TRBJ2-5; TRBD1 might be the D (5 bases). The CDR3 extends over 13 amino acids. CDR1 SGHTA and CDR2 FQGNSA come from the germline V gene. Trimming removed 2 bases at V and 13 bases at J, with 17 bases between. The CDR3, as DNA: TGTGCCAGCAGCTTACTCCAGGGTCTACAGTGGTACTTC. Its protein product is CASSLLQGLQWYF.

The chain has TRBV7-9 and TRBJ2-5, with D perhaps matching TRBD2 (6 bases). CDR3 length: 14 residues. Trimming left V 5 bases short and J 5 bases short, with 15 bases between. Germline V CDR1 and CDR2: SEHNR, FQNEAQ (reference sequence). The CDR3 protein is CASSQVGGTETQYF. In DNA form, the CDR3 reads TGTGCCAGCAGCCAAGTGGGGGGTACGGAGACCCAGTACTTC.

The V and J genes are TRBV18 and TRBJ2-5; D may be TRBD2 (6 bases). The V and J ends lost 4 bases and 2 bases respectively, with 11 bases between them. The germline gives CDR1 KGHSH, CDR2 LQKENI. The CDR3 is made up of 14 amino acids. The CDR3 spells CASSRTGVQETQYF. CDR3 sequence (DNA): TGTGCCAGCTCACGAACGGGAGTTCAAGAGACCCAGTACTTC.

The chain is built from TRBV7-2 and TRBJ2-3; no definite D call. The CDR3 is 16 amino acids. In germline, CDR1 is SGHTA, CDR2 FQGNSA. Trimming stripped 2 bases from V and 2 bases from J, with 14 bases between. In DNA form, the CDR3 reads TGTGCCAGCAGCTTAACCAGACTGATTAACACAGATACGCAGTATTTT. Encoded protein: CASSLTRLINTDTQYF.

V is TRBV5-1 and J is TRBJ1-5, with 9 bases fitting TRBD1. Trimming took 2 bases from V and 10 from J; bases not matched to a gene: 16. The CDR3 is 17 residues long. CDR1 SGHRS and CDR2 YFSETQ come from the germline V gene. As DNA, the CDR3 is TGCGCCAGCAGCTTAGGACAGGGGAACCCCGTAATGCGTCCCCAGCATTTT. This sequence encodes CASSLGQGNPVMRPQHF.

The chain carries TRBV14 and TRBJ2-7; D is undetermined. This CDR3 contains 14 residues. V lost 4 bases to trimming and J lost 1 base, with 11 bases between them. Germline values: CDR1 SGHDN, CDR2 FVKESK. The CDR3 sequence is CASSPAGRSYEQYF. CDR3 DNA: TGTGCCAGCAGCCCGGCCGGACGGTCCTACGAGCAGTACTTC.

V and J are TRBV28 and TRBJ1-2; 7 bases map to TRBD1. Germline V CDR1 and CDR2: MDHEN, SYDVKM. With V trimmed by 2 bases and J by 6 bases, 12 bases remained unmatched. CDR3 length: 16 amino acids. The DNA of the CDR3 is TGTGCCAGCAGTTTAACGGGCGGGACAGAAAGGCATGGCTACACCTTC. Protein: CASSLTGGTERHGYTF.

The genes are TRBV6-6 and TRBJ1-1; D gene uncertain. This CDR3 comprises 11 residues. V gave up 5 bases and J gave up 3 bases, with 4 bases separating them. Germline CDR1 reads MNHNY; CDR2 reads SVGAGI (reference sequence). CDR3 amino acids: CASSTYTEAFF. The CDR3 DNA sequence: TGTGCCAGCAGTACGTACACTGAAGCTTTCTTT.

This clone was detected once. The chain couples TRBV10-1 to TRBJ2-1, with 7 bases fitting TRBD2. Germline CDR1 is WNHNN and CDR2 is SYGVQD (reference sequence). With 9 bases clipped from V and 4 bases from J, the junction kept 18 bases outside the gene matches. The CDR3 is 17 amino acids. This CDR3 is CASTRLANPPGYNEQFF. The DNA for the CDR3 is TGCGCCAGTACCCGACTAGCCAACCCTCCCGGGTACAATGAGCAGTTCTTC.

The chain is built from TRBV19 and TRBJ2-3, with 7 bases that match TRBD1. The CDR3 is made up of 15 amino acids. Germline CDR1 and CDR2: LNHDA and SQIVND (reference sequence). Trimming removed 1 base from V and 3 bases from J; junction bases left unmatched: 4. The CDR3 spells CASSIGQGRTDTQYF. CDR3 nucleotides: TGTGCCAGTAGTATAGGACAGGGTCGAACAGATACGCAGTATTTT.

The V and J genes are TRBV10-3 and TRBJ2-7; 10 bases agree with TRBD2. In germline, CDR1 is ENHRY, CDR2 SYGVKD. The CDR3 has 15 amino acids. V trimming: 7 bases; J trimming: 2 bases; junction bases outside the gene matches: 8. The CDR3: CAINDAGTSAYEQYF. CDR3 in DNA: TGTGCCATCAATGATGCCGGGACTAGCGCCTACGAGCAGTACTTC.

The chain uses TRBV19 and TRBJ2-2; no clear D gene. The CDR3 consists of 12 residues. Per germline, CDR1 LNHDA and CDR2 SQIVND (reference sequence). The germline V and J ends were trimmed by 7 bases and 5 bases, with 8 bases remaining between them. The CDR3 loop is CASNSRTGELFF. CDR3 coding DNA: TGTGCCAGTAATAGTAGAACCGGGGAGCTGTTTTTT. Full variable domain (rest looked up from reference TRBV19 and TRBJ2-2): DGGITQSPKYLFRKEGQNVTLSCEQNLNHDAMYWYRQDPGQGLRLIYYSQIVNDFQKGDIAEGYSVSREKKESFPLTVTSAQKNPTAFYLCASNSRTGELFFGEGSRLTVL.

CDR3 bases: TGTGCCAGCAGCTTAGAGAGTGGAACCTACGAGCAGTACTTC. Its protein is CASSLESGTYEQYF. This chain uses TRBV7-2 with TRBJ2-7; D gene ambiguous. The CDR3 runs to 14 residues. Germline CDR1 SGHTA, CDR2 FQGNSA. The V and J ends lost 1 base and 2 bases respectively, with 9 bases between them.

The chain couples TRBV2 to TRBJ2-2; D is uncertain. Deletions cut 4 bases from V and 6 bases from J, with 9 bases between. The germline V gene has CDR1 SNHLY and CDR2 FYNNEI. The CDR3 consists of 13 residues. The chain's CDR3 is CASSVVAAGELFF. The CDR3 bases are TGTGCCAGCAGTGTCGTGGCAGCCGGGGAGCTGTTTTTT.

Comment on this clone: Other DNA sequences of this sample code for an identical CDR3. The chain joins TRBV7-2 to TRBJ2-3, with 10 bases that match TRBD2. The CDR3 is 16 residues long. The trim removed 1 base at V and 4 bases at J, leaving 5 bases unmatched. Germline CDR1 and CDR2: SGHTA and FQGNSA. The CDR3 bases are TGTGCCAGCAGCTTAGATCCTAGCGGGAGCCCAGATACGCAGTATTTT. It yields the protein CASSLDPSGSPDTQYF.